This paragraph reports one T cell receptor beta chain. The data stem from a study of T cells after yellow fever vaccination. One entry per CDR3 protein results from TCRdb running MiXCR on the 5' RACE reads. The repertoire includes approximately 580,000 distinct CDR3 sequences, less than 20% of them detected once, and 15% to 20% sits in the top ten. The V gene end was trimmed by 7 bases and the J gene end by 8 bases; junction bases not matched to a gene: 12. Germline lookup yields CDR1 SGHRS and CDR2 YFSETQ. The CDR3 spans 14 residues. This chain connects TRBV5-1 to TRBJ1-1; the match to TRBD1 covers 9 bases. The specimen comprised PBMCs, sampled 5 to 6 days after the first yellow fever vaccination. The TCR originated in a man between 18 and 29 years old who received the YFV17D yellow fever vaccine. The CDR3 reads CASGSGTGFLEAFF. CDR3 bases: TGCGCCAGCGGTTCCGGGACAGGGTTTTTGGAAGCTTTCTTT. The full variable domain, its missing parts supplied by reference TRBV5-1 and TRBJ1-1, is KAGVTQTPRYLIKTRGQQVTLSCSPISGHRSVSWYQQTPGQGLQFLFEYFSETQRNKGNFPGRFSGRQFSNSRSEMNVSTLELGDSALYLCASGSGTGFLEAFFGQGTRLTVV.